Detailed here is one TCR beta chain. Its cognate antigen is unknown. The data were taken from a study of beta chain features in type 1 diabetes. Study results and caveats: TCRB CDR3s were moderately but significantly shorter in Type 1 diabetes patients in all four CD4+ subsets.

Germline V CDR1 and CDR2: SEHNR, FQNEAQ (reference sequence). The CDR3 is 15 amino acids. The J segment lost 10 bases and the V segment lost 0 bases, leaving 8 bases of the junction unmatched. Sorting of CD4+ naive, central memory, regulatory and stem cell-like memory cells was performed via CD45RO/CCR7/CD25/CD127/CD95/CD27. Sequenced material consisted of expressed TCRB transcripts (all of the isolated RNA was reverse transcribed). Assay: immunoSEQ multiplex PCR; the TCRdb copy retains only in-frame clones and omits some. The sample includes 130,000 or so clones, less than 10% of them seen just once.

The specimen sequenced was central memory CD4+ T cells from blood. The receptor's source is a woman aged 40 to 50 in good health. V is TRBV7-9 and J is TRBJ2-2, with 7 nucleotides matching TRBD1. The CDR3 nucleotides are TGTGCCAGCAGCTTAGCCCTGACAGGGATTATGGAGCTGTTTTTT. Amino acid sequence: CASSLALTGIMELFF.